Shown below are 26 T cell receptor beta chains from a single sample sequenced in a study of preoperative IRX-2 immunotherapy in early breast cancer. The treatment denotes: preoperative locoregional IRX-2 cytokine immunotherapy. Libraries were prepared by immunoSEQ multiplex PCR; TCRdb keeps only in-frame clonotypes and omits some of them. The data show about 43,000 clones, about 94% seen once. Sequences were derived from tumor tissue, sampled after IRX-2 immunotherapy. Receptors originate from a human donor with breast cancer.

The rearrangement joins TRBV7-2 to TRBJ1-1; D unresolved. This CDR3 contains 14 residues. The V gene's germline CDR1 is SGHTA and CDR2 FQGNSA. Trimming pared 4 bases from V and 1 base from J, leaving 10 bases between. Written as DNA, the CDR3 is TGTGCCAGCAGCTCCGAAGCTTCGAACACTGAAGCTTTCTTT. It encodes CASSSEASNTEAFF.

The chain uses TRBV5-6 and TRBJ2-5; the D is unclear. Near its end, the DNA agrees better with TRBJ2-7, so the J call may be wrong. Germline CDR1 is SGHDT and CDR2 is YYEEEE. CDR3 size: 16 residues. CDR3 nucleotide sequence: TGTGCCAGCAGCTTGGGTATTGTGGGGTTAATCTACGAGCAGTACTTC. Translation: CASSLGIVGLIYEQYF.

This sequence joins TRBV5-5 and TRBJ1-2; unclear D gene. The germline gives CDR1 SGHKS, CDR2 YYEKEE (reference sequence). This CDR3 has 12 amino acids. Trimming removed 4 bases at V and 3 bases at J, with 7 bases between. CDR3 residues: CASSREDYGYTF. DNA of the CDR3: TGTGCCAGCAGCAGAGAGGACTATGGCTACACCTTC.

The chain carries TRBV11-2 and TRBJ1-5; perhaps TRBD1 as D (5 bases). This CDR3 comprises 14 residues. Trimming cost V 1 base and J 5 bases, with 9 bases left between them. CDR1 and CDR2 (germline): SGHAT, FQNNGV. DNA for the CDR3: TGTGCCAGCAGCTTAGTGGGAGGGGATCAGCCCCAGCATTTT. It codes for CASSLVGGDQPQHF.

This chain connects TRBV7-3 to TRBJ2-1, with D possibly TRBD1 on 6 matching bases. In germline, CDR1 is SGHTA, CDR2 FQGTGA. Trimming cost V 3 bases and J 8 bases, with 8 bases left between them. The CDR3 sequence is 12 residues long. The CDR3 region is CASSFTGHEQFF. In DNA, the CDR3 is TGTGCCAGCAGCTTCACAGGGCATGAGCAGTTCTTC.

The gene calls are TRBV5-1 and TRBJ2-1; 7 bases are shared with TRBD2. This CDR3 is built from 16 residues. Trimming removed 7 bases from V and 4 bases from J; junction bases left unmatched: 14. Germline V lookup: CDR1 SGHRS, CDR2 YFSETQ. The CDR3 DNA reads as TGCGCCAGCGCCGGGTTGTTTGGAGCGGGATACAATGAGCAGTTCTTC. Protein product: CASAGLFGAGYNEQFF. Full variable domain (missing parts from reference TRBV5-1 and TRBJ2-1): KAGVTQTPRYLIKTRGQQVTLSCSPISGHRSVSWYQQTPGQGLQFLFEYFSETQRNKGNFPGRFSGRQFSNSRSEMNVSTLELGDSALYLCASAGLFGAGYNEQFFGPGTRLTVL.

The chain uses TRBV7-2 and TRBJ2-7; 12 bases map to TRBD1. The CDR3 has 14 amino acids. V shed 7 bases and J 5 bases; nucleotides not matched to a gene: 6. Germline V gene sequence: CDR1 SGHTA, CDR2 FQGNSA. CDR3 sequence: CASTTGTGGNEQYF. The CDR3 DNA reads TGTGCCAGCACCACCGGGACAGGGGGCAACGAGCAGTACTTC.

CDR3 loop: CASSPWGGEQFF. The CDR3 DNA sequence: TGCGCCAGCAGCCCTTGGGGAGGTGAGCAGTTCTTC. This chain connects TRBV4-1 to TRBJ2-1; D may be TRBD2 (6 bases). V shed 4 bases and J shed 9 bases, with 10 bases lying between them. The CDR3 has 12 residues. CDR1 is MGHRA, CDR2 YSYEKL, per germline.

This sequence joins TRBV4-3 and TRBJ1-2; a weak D match, TRBD1 (5 bases). Per the germline V gene, CDR1 is LGHNA and CDR2 is YSLEER. This CDR3 contains 14 residues. V was clipped by 1 base and J by 5 bases, with 11 bases between them. In nucleotides, the CDR3 is TGCGCCAGCAGCCAAGCTCCGGGGCCTTATGGCTACACCTTC. Translated, it gives CASSQAPGPYGYTF.

This chain uses TRBV5-1 with TRBJ2-3; D remains ambiguous. Germline assignment: CDR1 SGHRS and CDR2 YFSETQ. The V and J ends lost 0 bases and 2 bases respectively, with 10 bases between them. This CDR3 region has 15 residues. CDR3 sequence: CASSLARGLTDTQYF. In DNA form, the CDR3 reads TGCGCCAGCAGCTTGGCCCGAGGCCTCACAGATACGCAGTATTTT.

The V and J genes are TRBV28 and TRBJ2-1; a weak D match, TRBD2 (6 bases). Germline lookup yields CDR1 MDHEN and CDR2 SYDVKM. V was clipped by 5 bases and J by 6 bases, with 14 bases between them. CDR3 length equals 14 residues. The CDR3 DNA follows: TGTGCCAGCAGTCCCTGGACTACCGCCAATGAGCAGTTCTTC. This sequence encodes CASSPWTTANEQFF.

The chain couples TRBV11-2 to TRBJ2-7, with a tentative D call TRBD2 (5 bases). The CDR3 length is 15 residues. CDR1 SGHAT and CDR2 FQNNGV come from the germline V gene. Trimming cost V 4 bases and J 0 bases, with 13 bases left between them. CDR3 nucleotide sequence: TGTGCCAGCAGCTCGCTAGCCCGGAGCTCCTACGAGCAGTACTTC. This codes for CASSSLARSSYEQYF.

The J gene is TRBJ1-1, the V gene TRBV2; D may be TRBD1 (5 bases). The CDR3 is made up of 14 amino acids. Germline CDR1 is SNHLY and CDR2 is FYNNEI. V dropped 6 bases and J dropped 1 base, with 12 bases sitting between them. Here the CDR3 DNA reads TGTGCCAGCAGGGGGGTTTCCAGGAACACTGAAGCTTTCTTT. Its translation: CASRGVSRNTEAFF.

V and J are TRBV7-9 and TRBJ1-2, with D hard to call. CDR3 length: 13 amino acids. From germline, CDR1 is SEHNR and CDR2 FQNEAQ (reference sequence). V was pared by 1 base and J by 8 bases, with 11 bases between. The CDR3: CASSLEGGAGYTF. DNA for the CDR3: TGTGCCAGCAGCTTAGAGGGTGGAGCGGGCTACACCTTC.

The chain has TRBV11-3 and TRBJ2-1; D possibly uses TRBD1 or TRBD2 (7 bases each). The V end was cut by 5 bases, the J end by 0 bases, with 17 bases between. CDR3 length: 17 amino acids. The germline gives CDR1 SGHNT, CDR2 YENEEA. The CDR3 reads CASSPGGAPRSYNEQFF. The DNA for the CDR3 is TGTGCCAGCAGCCCAGGGGGGGCTCCCCGCTCCTACAATGAGCAGTTCTTC.

The V gene is TRBV18, the J gene TRBJ2-2, with 10 bases aligning to TRBD2. Trimming removed 6 bases from V and 4 bases from J; junction bases left unmatched: 2. The germline V gene has CDR1 KGHSH and CDR2 LQKENI. CDR3 length: 14 residues. The DNA of the CDR3 is TGTGCCAGCTCCCCTAGCGGGGGCACCGGGGAGCTGTTTTTT. Translation: CASSPSGGTGELFF.

This chain links TRBV27 with TRBJ2-5; D not certain. Germline CDR1 MNHEY, CDR2 SMNVEV (reference sequence). Deletions cut 1 base from V and 4 bases from J, with 4 bases between. The CDR3 has 12 residues. CDR3 loop: CASSLLGETQYF. CDR3 coding DNA: TGTGCCAGCAGTTTATTGGGAGAGACCCAGTACTTC.

The chain couples TRBV7-9 to TRBJ1-5; tentative D call: TRBD1 (6 bases). CDR3 size: 17 residues. V dropped 1 base and J dropped 5 bases, with 18 bases sitting between them. Germline CDR1 is SEHNR and CDR2 is FQNEAQ (reference sequence). CDR3 loop: CASSLVGGRASDQPQHF. The CDR3 region has the DNA TGTGCCAGCAGCTTAGTGGGGGGCAGAGCATCCGATCAGCCCCAGCATTTT.

This rearrangement joins TRBV29-1 to TRBJ1-4; unclear D gene. V shed 3 bases and J shed 6 bases, with 5 bases lying between them. This CDR3 spans 11 amino acids. CDR1 is SQVTM, CDR2 ANQGSEA, per germline. CDR3 amino acids: CSVEGYEKLFF. For the CDR3, the DNA is TGCAGCGTTGAGGGGTATGAAAAACTGTTTTTT.

This clone appeared once. The V gene is TRBV27, the J gene TRBJ2-7; 7 bases are shared with TRBD1. CDR1 and CDR2 (germline): MNHEY, SMNVEV (reference sequence). This CDR3 region has 13 residues. V was clipped by 6 bases and J by 2 bases; unmatched bases: 4. The CDR3 loop is CASRPDRAYEQYF. Written as DNA, the CDR3 is TGTGCCAGCAGACCTGACAGGGCCTACGAGCAGTACTTC.

The V call is TRBV4-3, the J call TRBJ2-3, with 12 bases aligning to TRBD2. After removal of 0 bases from V and 4 bases from J, the junction contained 11 bases not matched to a gene. The CDR3 consists of 19 residues. Germline CDR1 LGHNA, CDR2 YSLEER. In nucleotides, the CDR3 is TGCGCCAGCAGCCAAGATGAATCTAGCGGGAGGGCCATGGCAGATACGCAGTATTTT. Translating gives CASSQDESSGRAMADTQYF.

The genes are TRBV6-6 and TRBJ1-2; D ambiguous. Germline lookup yields CDR1 MNHNY and CDR2 SVGAGI (reference sequence). V lost 6 bases and J 4 bases, leaving 12 bases between the germline ends. This CDR3 has 13 amino acids. CDR3 sequence reads: CASSALGVYGYTF. Written as DNA, the CDR3 is TGTGCCAGCAGCGCACTCGGGGTCTATGGCTACACCTTC.

The chain is built from TRBV11-2 and TRBJ2-5; a possible D gene is TRBD2 (5 bases). The CDR3 extends over 13 amino acids. From germline, CDR1 is SGHAT and CDR2 FQNNGV. Trimming cost V 2 bases and J 5 bases, with 9 bases left between them. The DNA for the CDR3 is TGTGCCAGCAGCTTAACGGGATGGGAGACCCAGTACTTC. Its translation is CASSLTGWETQYF. The variable domain in full, with the rest retrieved from reference TRBV11-2 and TRBJ2-5, is EAGVAQSPRYKIIEKRQSVAFWCNPISGHATLYWYQQILGQGPKLLIQFQNNGVVDDSQLPKDRFSAERLKGVDSTLKIQPAKLEDSAVYLCASSLTGWETQYFGPGTRLLVL.

The chain uses TRBV7-2 and TRBJ2-7, with 7 bases aligning to TRBD2. V gave up 4 bases and J gave up 4 bases; unmatched junction bases: 13. This CDR3 spans 16 amino acids. Germline assignment: CDR1 SGHTA and CDR2 FQGNSA. CDR3 residues: CASSYTRGGSGYEQYF. The CDR3 DNA is TGTGCCAGCAGCTATACTAGGGGCGGGAGTGGGTACGAGCAGTACTTC.

The V and J genes are TRBV27 and TRBJ1-5; D gene uncertain. The CDR3 contains 15 residues. Germline CDR1 reads MNHEY; CDR2 reads SMNVEV (reference sequence). Trimming left V 3 bases short and J 2 bases short, with 11 bases between. CDR3 DNA sequence: TGTGCCAGCAGTTTGTCCGGGCAGGGCAATCAGCCCCAGCATTTT. It codes for CASSLSGQGNQPQHF.

The chain couples TRBV18 to TRBJ2-2, with 7 bases fitting TRBD1. V lost 1 base to trimming and J lost 4 bases; unmatched junction nucleotides: 3. Germline CDR1 KGHSH, CDR2 LQKENI. This CDR3 has 15 amino acids. The CDR3 DNA sequence: TGTGCCAGCTCACCACGCACAGGGGTCACCGGGGAGCTGTTTTTT. Its protein product is CASSPRTGVTGELFF. Using reference TRBV18 and TRBJ2-2 for the parts outside the CDR3, the full variable domain is NAGVMQNPRHLVRRRGQEARLRCSPMKGHSHVYWYRQLPEEGLKFMVYLQKENIIDESGMPKERFSAEFPKEGPSILRIQQVVRGDSAAYFCASSPRTGVTGELFFGEGSRLTVL.